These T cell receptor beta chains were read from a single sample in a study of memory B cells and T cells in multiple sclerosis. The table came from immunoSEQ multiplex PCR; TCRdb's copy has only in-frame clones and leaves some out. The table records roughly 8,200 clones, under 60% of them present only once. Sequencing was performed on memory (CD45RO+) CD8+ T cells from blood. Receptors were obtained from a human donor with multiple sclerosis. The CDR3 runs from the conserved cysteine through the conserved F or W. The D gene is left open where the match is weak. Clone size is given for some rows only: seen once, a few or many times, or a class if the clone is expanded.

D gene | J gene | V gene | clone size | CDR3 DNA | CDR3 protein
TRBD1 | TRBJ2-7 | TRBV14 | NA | TGTGCCAGCAGCCCCTGGACAGGGGGCCGTACGTCCTACGAGCAGTACTTC | CASSPWTGGRTSYEQYF
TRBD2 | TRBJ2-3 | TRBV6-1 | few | TGTGCCAGCAGTGGATCCATAGCGGGAGGAAACACAGATACGCAGTATTTT | CASSGSIAGGNTDTQYF
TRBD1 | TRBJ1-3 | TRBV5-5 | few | TGTGCCAGCAGCTTGGGACAGGGGGCTGGAAACACCATATATTTT | CASSLGQGAGNTIYF
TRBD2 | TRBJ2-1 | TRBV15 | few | TGTGCCACCAGCACGATAGCGGGGGTGAAGTACAATGAGCAGTTCTTC | CATSTIAGVKYNEQFF
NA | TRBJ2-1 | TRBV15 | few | TGTGCCACCAGCGGGATTTCGGACACGAGCTCCTACAATGAGCAGTTCTTC | CATSGISDTSSYNEQFF
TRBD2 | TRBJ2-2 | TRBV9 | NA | TGTGCCAGCAGCCCTCGGACTAGCGGGAGTACCGGGGAGCTGTTTTTT | CASSPRTSGSTGELFF
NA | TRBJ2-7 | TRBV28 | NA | TGTGCCATCGCGGATGTTGATGTTGGCTACGAGCAGTACTTC | CAIADVDVGYEQYF
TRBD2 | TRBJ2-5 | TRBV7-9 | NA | TGTGCCAGCAGCTTTGGGACTAGCGCTTATCTCCAAGAGACCCAGTACTTC | CASSFGTSAYLQETQYF
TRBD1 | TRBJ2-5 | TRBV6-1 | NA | TGTGCCAGCAGTGAGGACAGGGAACAAGAGACCCAGTACTTC | CASSEDREQETQYF
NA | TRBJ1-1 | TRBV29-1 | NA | TGCAGCGTTCCAGGGCAGTATGAAGCTTTCTTT | CSVPGQYEAFF
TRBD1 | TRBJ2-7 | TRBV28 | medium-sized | TGTGCCAGCAGTTCACCGGGACAGGGAAGTTCCCCACAGGCCTACGAGCAGTACTTC | CASSSPGQGSSPQAYEQYF
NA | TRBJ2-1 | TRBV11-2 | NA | TGTGCCAGCAGCTTGGGCCGTTCCTACAATGAGCAGTTCTTC | CASSLGRSYNEQFF